This T cell receptor (beta chain) was obtained from a study of blood T cells in healthy people across ages. PBMCs were isolated at a quantity of at least 6 million per sample. Per germline, CDR1 SGHTA and CDR2 FQGNSA. The length of the CDR3 is 13 residues. Between the trimmed V and J ends, which lost 8 bases and 0 bases, there was a span of 11 bases. Together with a sample-barcoded 5' primer, a J-beta primer mix was included in a second PCR lasting about 6 to 12 cycles. Every cDNA molecule bore a tag from a template-switch adaptor containing 12 random nucleotides. TCRdb ran MiXCR on the 5' RACE reads and lists one entry per CDR3 protein. This repertoire shows more than 700,000 distinct CDR3 sequences, roughly 46% found once; its top ten account for around a sixth.

The chain joins TRBV7-2 to TRBJ2-7; D may match TRBD1 or TRBD2 (5 bases each). The material sequenced was blood. This receptor was identified in a man at least 80 years old in good health. CDR3 protein: CASGRDVSYEQYF. CDR3 coding DNA: TGTGCCAGCGGACGGGACGTCTCCTACGAGCAGTACTTC.